The clone carrying this T cell receptor beta chain was counted between two and nine times. Its antigen is unidentified. The data belong to a study of beta chain features in type 1 diabetes. At the level of the study: Regarding age, gender and cell yields, patients proved similar to healthy donors.

Study findings and constraints: PCR may have favored shorter templates equally in patients and controls. cDNA-based reads could over-represent cells with high TCR expression.

The CDR3 extends over 16 amino acids. The V segment lost 0 bases and the J segment 0 bases; nucleotides outside the gene matches: 5. The germline CDR1 and CDR2 sequences are SGHTA and FQGTGA. The whole isolated RNA underwent reverse transcription, so sequencing captured expressed TCRB transcripts. Clones were read by immunoSEQ multiplex PCR, and TCRdb kept only the in-frame ones, dropping some. This table has about 210,000 clones, roughly a tenth appearing once. Sorting that relied on CD45RO/CCR7/CD25/CD127/CD95/CD27 yielded CD4+ naive, central memory, regulatory and stem cell-like memory cells. Sequenced input: central memory CD4+ T cells from blood. This chain connects TRBV7-3 to TRBJ2-7; TRBD2 matches at 7 bases. The sequence was obtained from a man in his late teens or twenties in good health. CDR3 region: CASSLTGGPDSYEQYF. CDR3 nucleotides: TGTGCCAGCAGCTTAACGGGAGGGCCCGACTCCTACGAGCAGTACTTC.